What follows are 28 T cell receptor beta chains derived from one specimen sequenced in a study of human T cells and chemical hapten exposure. TCRdb processed the RACE reads anew with MiXCR; each CDR3 protein has one entry. Altogether about 80,000 distinct CDR3 sequences are present, 13% to 15% being singletons, with the ten largest covering around 4.2%. This sample's time point: pre-sensitization, week 0. Indicated treatment: therapeutic diphenylcyclopropenone sensitization with weekly scalp DPC. The sample was whole blood, taken in connection with sensitization to the hapten diphenylcyclopropenone (DPC). The origin of the receptors is a woman aged 45-65 years with alopecia areata. Some clones in this sample may be carry-over from other donors' samples.

In its sample, this clonotype was seen a few times. The chain joins TRBV28 to TRBJ1-4; 12 bases are shared with TRBD1. Germline V CDR1 and CDR2: MDHEN, SYDVKM. The trim removed 5 bases at V and 7 bases at J, leaving 2 bases unmatched. The CDR3 runs 14 residues. The CDR3 DNA reads as TGTGCCAGCAGTGGGACAGGGGGCATTGAAAAACTGTTTTTT. Amino acids: CASSGTGGIEKLFF.

This clonotype was seen only a few times. The chain couples TRBV27 to TRBJ2-3, with 9 bases aligning to TRBD2. The CDR3 totals 15 residues. Trimming at V came to 5 bases and at J to 1 base, leaving 4 bases not matched to a gene. CDR1 MNHEY and CDR2 SMNVEV come from the germline V gene (reference sequence). CDR3 amino acids: CASSRWTSGTDTQYF. Here the CDR3 DNA reads TGTGCCAGCAGTAGATGGACTAGCGGCACAGATACGCAGTATTTT.

V is TRBV12-3 or TRBV12-4 and J is TRBJ1-2, with 8 positions matching TRBD1. The V segment lost 5 bases and the J segment 6 bases; nucleotides outside the gene matches: 5. The CDR3 sequence is 13 residues long. Here the CDR3 reads CASSIPGQDGYTF. In DNA form, the CDR3 reads TGTGCCAGCAGTATACCGGGACAGGATGGCTACACCTTC.

About this clonotype: This could be a read error, since a much larger clone is one nucleotide away. The chain links TRBV12-5 to TRBJ2-5, with D uncertain. Germline CDR1 is LGHNT and CDR2 is FRNRAP. Trimming pared 5 bases from V and 9 bases from J, leaving 10 bases between. The CDR3 contains 11 residues. CDR3: CASGICGPQYF. CDR3 nucleotides: TGTGCTAGTGGTATCTGTGGGCCCCAGTACTTC.

This chain connects TRBV4-3 to TRBJ1-3, with TRBD1 matching 7 bases. V was pared by 4 bases and J by 3 bases, with 6 bases of the junction left unmatched. There are 15 residues in the CDR3. Germline-derived CDR1 and CDR2 are LGHNA and YSLEER. The CDR3 nucleotides are TGCGCCAGCAGCCCAGATGACAGGGATGGAAACACCATATATTTT. This gives the protein CASSPDDRDGNTIYF.

The V and J genes are TRBV3-1 and TRBJ1-2; D unclear. The germline CDR1 and CDR2 sequences are LGHDT and YNNKEL (reference sequence). With 2 bases removed from V and 3 bases from J, the gap between germline ends came to 4 bases. CDR3 length equals 12 residues. The CDR3 bases are TGTGCCAGCAGCCAAACTTACTATGGCTACACCTTC. Translated: CASSQTYYGYTF.

In its sample, this clonotype was seen many times. The rearrangement links TRBV28 to TRBJ2-6; the D gene is possibly TRBD1 (5 bases). In germline, CDR1 is MDHEN, CDR2 SYDVKM. The CDR3 loop spans 15 amino acids. V gave up 6 bases and J gave up 0 bases, with 9 bases separating them. Written as DNA, the CDR3 is TGTGCCAGCAGCTTGACAGACTCTGGGGCCAACGTCCTGACTTTC. Its protein is CASSLTDSGANVLTF.

This clonotype was detected many times. V gene TRBV27 combines with J gene TRBJ2-5; 9 bases agree with TRBD2. Germline V gene data show CDR1 as MNHEY and CDR2 as SMNVEV (reference sequence). The V and J ends lost 4 bases and 2 bases, in that order; junction bases with no gene match: 5. The length of the CDR3 is 15 residues. The CDR3 sequence: CASSSQGLAQETQYF. DNA for the CDR3: TGTGCCAGCAGTTCCCAGGGACTAGCTCAAGAGACCCAGTACTTC.

There are many counts of this clonotype. The chain uses TRBV28 and TRBJ1-3; no firm D call. Trimming took off 5 bases at V and 2 bases at J, with 1 base between the two ends. Germline CDR1 is MDHEN and CDR2 is SYDVKM. The CDR3 covers 11 residues. This CDR3 is CASSPGNTIYF. CDR3 DNA sequence: TGTGCCAGCAGTCCTGGAAACACCATATATTTT. Together with reference TRBV28 and TRBJ1-3, the CDR3 gives the full variable domain: DVKVTQSSRYLVKRTGEKVFLECVQDMDHENMFWYRQDPGLGLRLIYFSYDVKMKEKGDIPEGYSVSREKKERFSLILESASTNQTSMYLCASSPGNTIYFGEGSWLTVV.

Only a few counts were recorded for this clonotype. This chain uses TRBV2 with TRBJ1-1, with D unclear. Trimming left V 4 bases short and J 1 base short, with 7 bases between. The CDR3 runs to 13 residues. Germline lookup yields CDR1 SNHLY and CDR2 FYNNEI. For the CDR3, the DNA is TGTGCCAGCAGTGCGGAGGGGAACACTGAAGCTTTCTTT. This gives the protein CASSAEGNTEAFF.

This clonotype was detected only a few times. The rearrangement links TRBV4-2 to TRBJ2-3, with TRBD2 identical over 16 bases. Trimming cost V 4 bases and J 1 base; bases outside gene matches: 5. The CDR3 extends over 18 amino acids. CDR1 LGHNA and CDR2 YNFKEQ come from the germline V gene. The CDR3 is CASSLSGLAGGRTDTQYF. The CDR3 DNA is TGTGCCAGCAGCCTTTCGGGACTAGCGGGAGGGCGCACAGATACGCAGTATTTT.

V is TRBV11-2 and J is TRBJ2-7; 7 positions match TRBD1. After removal of 7 bases from V and 2 bases from J, the junction contained 11 bases not matched to a gene. This CDR3 comprises 15 residues. Germline assignment: CDR1 SGHAT and CDR2 FQNNGV. The CDR3 region has the DNA TGTGCCAGCAAGCTGACCGGGACAGTACCCTACGAGCAGTACTTC. Residues: CASKLTGTVPYEQYF. The full variable domain, its missing parts supplied by reference TRBV11-2 and TRBJ2-7, is EAGVAQSPRYKIIEKRQSVAFWCNPISGHATLYWYQQILGQGPKLLIQFQNNGVVDDSQLPKDRFSAERLKGVDSTLKIQPAKLEDSAVYLCASKLTGTVPYEQYFGPGTRLTVT.

This chain connects TRBV28 to TRBJ2-3; tentatively, D is TRBD1 (7 bases). V dropped 4 bases and J dropped 0 bases, with 20 bases sitting between them. The germline V gene has CDR1 MDHEN and CDR2 SYDVKM. The CDR3 is 18 amino acids. Written as DNA, the CDR3 is TGTGCCAGCAGTTCGGCCCTAGGCAGGGGGACTAGCACAGATACGCAGTATTTT. It codes for CASSSALGRGTSTDTQYF. Full variable domain (rest looked up from reference TRBV28 and TRBJ2-3): DVKVTQSSRYLVKRTGEKVFLECVQDMDHENMFWYRQDPGLGLRLIYFSYDVKMKEKGDIPEGYSVSREKKERFSLILESASTNQTSMYLCASSSALGRGTSTDTQYFGPGTRLTVL.

The CDR3 sequence: CAWTAGRMVDTQYF. The CDR3 coding sequence is TGTGCCTGGACGGCCGGGAGGATGGTAGATACGCAGTATTTT. The chain links TRBV30 to TRBJ2-3, with 7 bases fitting TRBD2. CDR1 is GTSNPN, CDR2 SVGIG, per germline (reference sequence). V lost 4 bases to trimming and J lost 5 bases; unmatched junction nucleotides: 9. This CDR3 is 14 amino acids long.

The chain links TRBV20-1 to TRBJ2-1, with D unresolved. The CDR3 spans 16 residues. Trimming pared 0 bases from V and 1 base from J, leaving 13 bases between. The germline CDR1 and CDR2 sequences are DFQATT and SNEGSKA (reference sequence). The CDR3 region is CSARDSKLGSYNEQFF. The CDR3 coding sequence is TGCAGTGCTAGAGACTCCAAGCTTGGGTCCTACAATGAGCAGTTCTTC.

The J gene is TRBJ1-1, the V gene TRBV20-1; 7 bases fit TRBD1. Germline V gives CDR1 DFQATT, CDR2 SNEGSKA (reference sequence). This CDR3 comprises 11 residues. V lost 4 bases and J lost 10; bases outside the gene matches: 6. CDR3 bases: TGCAGTGCTACCGGACAGGCCGGAGCTTTCTTT. Protein product: CSATGQAGAFF.

In its sample, this clonotype was seen a few times. The chain links TRBV20-1 to TRBJ1-6, with D hard to call. This CDR3 has 12 amino acids. Germline V gene lookup returns CDR1 DFQATT and CDR2 SNEGSKA (reference sequence). Trimming left V 6 bases short and J 7 bases short, with 10 bases between. For the CDR3, the DNA is TGCAGTGCAGTGTCTGGGAATTCACCCCTCCACTTT. This sequence encodes CSAVSGNSPLHF.

This clonotype was detected only a few times. The chain couples TRBV19 to TRBJ2-1; 9 bases are shared with TRBD2. The CDR3 is 17 residues long. The V and J ends lost 8 bases and 4 bases, in that order; junction bases with no gene match: 15. Germline assignment: CDR1 LNHDA and CDR2 SQIVND (reference sequence). CDR3 region: CASSRLAGVVDYNEQFF. The DNA for the CDR3 is TGTGCCAGTTCTAGATTAGCGGGAGTAGTTGATTACAATGAGCAGTTCTTC.

The V call is TRBV11-2, the J call TRBJ2-7; 13 bases fit TRBD2. With 5 bases clipped from V and 7 bases from J, the junction kept 5 bases outside the gene matches. This CDR3 region has 14 residues. CDR1 and CDR2 from the germline V gene are SGHAT and FQNNGV. As DNA, the CDR3 is TGTGCCAGCAGCCCCCGACTAGCGGGAGGAGAGCAGTACTTC. Translation: CASSPRLAGGEQYF.

This clonotype appeared a few times. This chain connects TRBV12-5 to TRBJ2-1, with D perhaps TRBD2 (6 bases). V lost 8 bases and J 0 bases, leaving 11 bases between the germline ends. The CDR3 extends over 14 amino acids. Germline-derived CDR1 and CDR2 are LGHNT and FRNRAP. CDR3 region: CASQGGSSYNEQFF. As DNA, the CDR3 is TGTGCTAGTCAAGGAGGGAGCTCCTACAATGAGCAGTTCTTC. Full variable domain (rest looked up from reference TRBV12-5 and TRBJ2-1): DARVTQTPRHKVTEMGQEVTMRCQPILGHNTVFWYRQTMMQGLELLAYFRNRAPLDDSGMPKDRFSAEMPDATLATLKIQPSEPRDSAVYFCASQGGSSYNEQFFGPGTRLTVL.

A few counts support this clonotype. This sequence joins TRBV28 and TRBJ1-2, with TRBD1 as a possible D gene (6 bases). This CDR3 is built from 12 residues. The V gene's germline CDR1 is MDHEN and CDR2 SYDVKM. Trimming removed 6 bases at V and 7 bases at J, with 12 bases between. The CDR3 DNA sequence: TGTGCCAGCAGCATACAGGGCCGTGGCTACACCTTC. Translation gives CASSIQGRGYTF.

This clonotype showed up just a few times. V is TRBV12-3 or TRBV12-4 and J is TRBJ2-6; no definite D call. V was clipped by 7 bases and J by 3 bases, with 10 bases between them. The CDR3 extends over 14 amino acids. CDR3 sequence: CASTPGFGANVLTF. The CDR3 region has the DNA TGTGCCAGCACCCCCGGCTTTGGGGCCAACGTCCTGACTTTC.

The J gene is TRBJ2-5, the V gene TRBV29-1; D remains unclear. Between the trimmed V and J ends, which lost 4 bases and 4 bases, there was a span of 10 bases. CDR1 is SQVTM and CDR2 is ANQGSEA in the germline V gene. The CDR3 consists of 12 residues. The CDR3, as DNA: TGCAGCGTTGCGACCGGGTCAGAGACCCAGTACTTC. Amino acids: CSVATGSETQYF.

This clonotype was observed a handful of times. V and J are TRBV7-2 and TRBJ2-5, with TRBD1 matching 7 bases. Germline V gene lookup returns CDR1 SGHTA and CDR2 FQGNSA. CDR3 length equals 14 residues. The V segment lost 5 bases and the J segment 2 bases; nucleotides outside the gene matches: 5. The CDR3 DNA follows: TGTGCCAGCAGCGAAGCCAGGGGGCAAGAGACCCAGTACTTC. Amino acids: CASSEARGQETQYF. The variable domain in full, completed from reference TRBV7-2 and TRBJ2-5, reads GAGVSQSPSNKVTEKGKDVELRCDPISGHTALYWYRQSLGQGLEFLIYFQGNSAPDKSGLPSDRFSAERTGGSVSTLTIQRTQQEDSAVYLCASSEARGQETQYFGPGTRLLVL.

This clonotype was detected ten times or more. The rearrangement uses TRBV27 and TRBJ2-1; TRBD2 matches at 8 bases. CDR3 length equals 16 residues. Germline V CDR1 and CDR2: MNHEY, SMNVEV (reference sequence). Trimming took 4 bases from V and 5 from J; bases not matched to a gene: 10. The CDR3 coding sequence is TGTGCCAGCAGTTCTTCCGGGACTAGGGCGAACAATGAGCAGTTCTTC. Its protein is CASSSSGTRANNEQFF.

In its sample, this clonotype was seen a few times. The CDR3 bases are TGCAGCGTTGTTCAGTTCACAGGAGGCAATGAGCAGTTCTTC. It translates to CSVVQFTGGNEQFF. The V gene is TRBV29-1, the J gene TRBJ2-1; TRBD1 or TRBD2 may be the D gene (5 bases each). This CDR3 region has 14 residues. Germline-derived CDR1 and CDR2 are SQVTM and ANQGSEA. V was cut by 4 bases and J by 6 bases, with 16 bases left in between.

This clonotype was detected a few times. The genes are TRBV6-2 or TRBV6-3 and TRBJ2-3; a weak D match, TRBD2 (6 bases). Germline V CDR1 and CDR2: MNHEY, SVGEGT. This CDR3 is 14 amino acids long. Trimming pared 8 bases from V and 9 bases from J, leaving 21 bases between. The CDR3 DNA sequence: TGTGCCAGCGCCTGGGGAGGCCAGCCGCGGACGCAGTATTTT. The encoded protein is CASAWGGQPRTQYF.

The chain joins TRBV24-1 to TRBJ1-5; D remains unclear. CDR1 and CDR2 (germline): KGHDR, SFDVKD. The V end lost 2 bases, the J end lost 4 bases, and 11 bases lay between the germline ends. The CDR3 has 15 residues. The CDR3 DNA reads TGTGCCACCAGTGATTCCGGGGAAGAGAATCAGCCCCAGCATTTT. Translated: CATSDSGEENQPQHF.